This T cell receptor (beta chain) was recovered during a study of T cells after posttransplantation cyclophosphamide. With V trimmed by 6 bases and J by 5 bases, 7 bases remained unmatched. The CDR3 has 14 residues. Germline-derived CDR1 and CDR2 are SNHLY and FYNNEI. General observations from the study: Donor CD8+ memory clones often dominated recipient blood repertoires at later times. Recipient CMV seropositivity and CMV reactivation strongly tracked TRB clonality. Tissue-infiltrating T cells from skin or gut overlapped little with blood T cells.

Profiling relied on immunoSEQ multiplex PCR, and the TCRdb table lists in-frame clones only, not all of them. The sample lists under 15,000 clones, approximately 83% occurring once. With regard to this clone: The antigen remains unidentified.

The chain combines TRBV2 with TRBJ2-5; 9 nucleotides line up with TRBD1. The sequencing sample was made of memory CD4+ T cells sorted from PBMCs. The source of this sequence is a man aged 50 to 59 in good health, CMV-negative, and a related stem cell transplant donor. The CDR3 loop reads CASSYIQGAETQYF. CDR3 bases: TGTGCCAGCAGCTATATACAGGGGGCGGAGACCCAGTACTTC.